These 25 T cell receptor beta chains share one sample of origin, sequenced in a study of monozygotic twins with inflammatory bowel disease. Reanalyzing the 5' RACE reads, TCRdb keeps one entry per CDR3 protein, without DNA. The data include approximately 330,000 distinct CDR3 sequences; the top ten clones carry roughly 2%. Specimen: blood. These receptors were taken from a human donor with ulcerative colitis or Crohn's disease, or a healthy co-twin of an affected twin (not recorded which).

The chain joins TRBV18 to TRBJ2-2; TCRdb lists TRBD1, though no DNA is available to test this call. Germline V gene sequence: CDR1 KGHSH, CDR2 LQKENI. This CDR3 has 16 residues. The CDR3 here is CASSPFQGSNTGELFF.

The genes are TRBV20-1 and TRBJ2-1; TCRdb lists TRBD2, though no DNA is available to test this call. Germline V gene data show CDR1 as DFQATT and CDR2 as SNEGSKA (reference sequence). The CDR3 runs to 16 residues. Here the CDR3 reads CSARARTSGYYNEQFF.

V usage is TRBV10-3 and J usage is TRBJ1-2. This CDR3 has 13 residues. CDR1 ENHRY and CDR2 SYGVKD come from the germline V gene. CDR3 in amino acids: CAISERGPRGYTF.

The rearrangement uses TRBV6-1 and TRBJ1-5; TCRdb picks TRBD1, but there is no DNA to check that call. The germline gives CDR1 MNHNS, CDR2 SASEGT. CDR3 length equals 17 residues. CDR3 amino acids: CASSERTGAAGNQPQHF.

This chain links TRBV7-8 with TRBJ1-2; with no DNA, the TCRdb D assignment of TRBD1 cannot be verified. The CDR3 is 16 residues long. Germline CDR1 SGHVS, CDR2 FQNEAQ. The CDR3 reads CASSLARGDRESGYTF. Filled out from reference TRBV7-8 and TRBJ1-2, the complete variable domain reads GAGVSQSPRYKVAKRGQDVALRCDPISGHVSLFWYQQALGQGPEFLTYFQNEAQLDKSGLPSDRFFAERPEGSVSTLKIQRTQQEDSAVYLCASSLARGDRESGYTFGSGTRLTVV.

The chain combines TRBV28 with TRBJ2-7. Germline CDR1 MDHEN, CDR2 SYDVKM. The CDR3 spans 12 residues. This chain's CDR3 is CASGARTYEQYF.

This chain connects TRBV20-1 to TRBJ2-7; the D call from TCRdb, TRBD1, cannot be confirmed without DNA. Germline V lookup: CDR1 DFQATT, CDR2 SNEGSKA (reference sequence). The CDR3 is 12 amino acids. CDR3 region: CSAPPGNYEQYF.

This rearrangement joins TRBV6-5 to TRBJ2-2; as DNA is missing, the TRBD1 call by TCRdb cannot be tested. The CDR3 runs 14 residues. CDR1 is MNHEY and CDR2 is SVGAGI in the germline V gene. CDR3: CASSWGAGTGELFF.

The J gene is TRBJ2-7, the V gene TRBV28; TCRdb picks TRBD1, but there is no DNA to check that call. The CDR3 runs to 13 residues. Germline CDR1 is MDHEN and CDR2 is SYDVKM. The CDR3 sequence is CATTGQNIYEQYF.

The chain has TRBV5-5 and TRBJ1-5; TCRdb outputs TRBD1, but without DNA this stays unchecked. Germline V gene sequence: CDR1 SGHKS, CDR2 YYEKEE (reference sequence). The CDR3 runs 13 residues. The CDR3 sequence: CASSLGPGQPQHF.

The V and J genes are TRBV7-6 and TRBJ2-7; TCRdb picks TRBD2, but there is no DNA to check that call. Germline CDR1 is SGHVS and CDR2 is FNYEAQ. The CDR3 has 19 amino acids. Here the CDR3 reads CASSSQGGLAGGVGYEQYF. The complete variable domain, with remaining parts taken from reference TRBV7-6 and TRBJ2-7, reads GAGVSQSPRYKVTKRGQDVALRCDPISGHVSLYWYRQALGQGPEFLTYFNYEAQQDKSGLPNDRFSAERPEGSISTLTIQRTEQRDSAMYRCASSSQGGLAGGVGYEQYFGPGTRLTVT.

CDR3 loop: CASSQVTGQGNYEQYF. The J gene is TRBJ2-7, the V gene TRBV4-3; there is no DNA to check the TCRdb D call of TRBD1. Germline loops: CDR1 LGHNA, CDR2 YSLEER. The CDR3 totals 16 residues.

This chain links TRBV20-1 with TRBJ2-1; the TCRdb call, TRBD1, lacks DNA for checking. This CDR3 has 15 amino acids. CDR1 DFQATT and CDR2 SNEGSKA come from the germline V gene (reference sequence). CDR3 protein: CSARHPGQRYNEQFF.

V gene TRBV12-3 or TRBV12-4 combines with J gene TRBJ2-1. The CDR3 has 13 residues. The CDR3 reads CASSRDSYNEQFF.

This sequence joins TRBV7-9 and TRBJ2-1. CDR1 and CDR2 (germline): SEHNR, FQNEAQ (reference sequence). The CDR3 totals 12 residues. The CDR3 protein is CASSPVLNEQFF.

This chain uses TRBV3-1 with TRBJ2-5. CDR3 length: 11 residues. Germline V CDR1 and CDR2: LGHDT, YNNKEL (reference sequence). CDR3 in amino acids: CASSQAETQYF.

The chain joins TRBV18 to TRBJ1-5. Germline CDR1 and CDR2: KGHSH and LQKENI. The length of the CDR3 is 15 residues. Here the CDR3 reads CASSPTDGYNQPQHF.

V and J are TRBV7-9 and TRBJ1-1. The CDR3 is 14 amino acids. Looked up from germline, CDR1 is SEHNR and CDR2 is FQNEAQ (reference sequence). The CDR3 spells CASSLGFKNTEAFF.

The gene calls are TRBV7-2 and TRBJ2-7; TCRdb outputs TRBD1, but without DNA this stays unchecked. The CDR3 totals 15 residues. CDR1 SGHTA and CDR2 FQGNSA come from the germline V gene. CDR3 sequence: CASRHKGRNSYEQYF.

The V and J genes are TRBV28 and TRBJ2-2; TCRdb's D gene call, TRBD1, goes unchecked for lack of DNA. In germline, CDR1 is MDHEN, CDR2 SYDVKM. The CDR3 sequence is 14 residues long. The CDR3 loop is CASSWQGDGGELFF.

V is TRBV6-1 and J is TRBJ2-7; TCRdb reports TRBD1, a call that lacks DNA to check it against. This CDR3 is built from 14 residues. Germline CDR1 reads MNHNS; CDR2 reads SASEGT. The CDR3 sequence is CASTSGGQGAEQYF.

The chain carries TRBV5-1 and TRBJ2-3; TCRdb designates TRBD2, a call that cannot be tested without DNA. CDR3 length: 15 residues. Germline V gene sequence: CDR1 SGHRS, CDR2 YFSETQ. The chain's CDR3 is CASTREGQSTDTQYF.

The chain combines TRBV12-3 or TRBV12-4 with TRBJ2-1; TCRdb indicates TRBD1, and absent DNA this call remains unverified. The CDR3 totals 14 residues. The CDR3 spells CASRPDRAHNEQFF.

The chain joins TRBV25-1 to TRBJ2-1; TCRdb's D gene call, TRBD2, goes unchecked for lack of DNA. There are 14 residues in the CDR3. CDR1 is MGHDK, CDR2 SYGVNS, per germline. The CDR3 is CASSDPGLQNEQFF.

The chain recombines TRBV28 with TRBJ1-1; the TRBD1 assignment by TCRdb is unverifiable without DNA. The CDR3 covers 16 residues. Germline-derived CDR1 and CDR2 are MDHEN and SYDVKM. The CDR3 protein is CASSLVADRGRTEAFF.